Included here is one TCR beta chain sequence, with context. The data originate from a study of blood T cell repertoires in COVID-19. Study summary: Spain, Italy and the United States supplied samples that represented acute and convalescent COVID-19. T cells, B-cell-depleted T cells, or PBMCs supplied cDNA or gDNA.

The CDR3 totals 16 residues. V trimming: 4 bases; J trimming: 2 bases; junction bases outside the gene matches: 7. The germline gives CDR1 LGHNA, CDR2 YSLEER. Original data processing: Estimation of nucleated cell counts relied on the amplification of reference gene primers. Generated by immunoSEQ multiplex PCR, the TCRdb table keeps only in-frame clones and is missing some. V and J calls and clone size come straight from that table; D and trimming were deduced from the DNA. In the table there are some 48,000 clones, about 81% of which are singletons. Sample: peripheral blood. The chain employs TRBV4-3 and TRBJ2-3; 9 bases are shared with TRBD2. The receptor's source is a human donor in a cohort sampled during active COVID-19. The CDR3 here is CASSRQAGGHTDTQYF. Here the CDR3 DNA reads TGCGCCAGCAGCCGCCAAGCGGGGGGCCACACAGATACGCAGTATTTT.